This entry describes one T cell receptor beta chain. Method: immunoSEQ multiplex PCR; TCRdb's copy keeps in-frame clones and lacks some. The profile shows about 73,000 clones, approximately 80% of them singletons. The CDR3 consists of 12 residues. Germline lookup yields CDR1 KGHSH and CDR2 LQKENI. Trimming at V came to 6 bases and at J to 4 bases, leaving 3 bases not matched to a gene. This entry comes from a study of blood T cell repertoires in COVID-19. Sequencing was performed on peripheral blood. The chain employs TRBV18 and TRBJ2-7; 7 nucleotides align to TRBD2. The receptor was derived from a woman aged 55-70 years with acute or convalescent COVID-19. CDR3 sequence (DNA): TGTGCCAGCTCCGACGGGGGGTACGAGCAGTACTTC. Its translation: CASSDGGYEQYF. Complete variable domain (other parts from reference TRBV18 and TRBJ2-7): NAGVMQNPRHLVRRRGQEARLRCSPMKGHSHVYWYRQLPEEGLKFMVYLQKENIIDESGMPKERFSAEFPKEGPSILRIQQVVRGDSAAYFCASSDGGYEQYFGPGTRLTVT.